Below are 27 T cell receptor beta chains sequenced from a single sample in a study of blood T cell repertoires in COVID-19. Clones were read by immunoSEQ multiplex PCR, and TCRdb kept only the in-frame ones, dropping some. In the table there are more than 300,000 clones, about nine tenths of which are singletons. Sequencing input: PBMCs or T cells enriched from blood (not recorded which). The receptors were sampled from a woman aged 18-29 years who had recovered from COVID-19.

Remarks on this clone: The germline gene is not matched at one end of the junction; a read error may be the cause. V and J are TRBV2 and TRBJ1-1; 7 positions match TRBD1. The CDR3 runs 13 residues. Germline V lookup: CDR1 SNHLY, CDR2 FYNNEI. CDR3 sequence: CASSEDWDSRPSF. CDR3 nucleotide sequence: TGTGCCAGCAGTGAAGACTGGGACAGCCGCCCCTCCTTT.

V is TRBV7-9 and J is TRBJ1-5, with D possibly being TRBD1 (5 bases). From germline, CDR1 is SEHNR and CDR2 FQNEAQ (reference sequence). This CDR3 is 15 amino acids long. The ends were cut back, 2 bases at V and 7 bases at J, with 15 bases in the middle. The chain's CDR3 is CASSLFQGREQPQHF. Here the CDR3 DNA reads TGTGCCAGCAGCTTATTTCAGGGAAGAGAGCAGCCCCAGCATTTT.

The chain carries TRBV5-1 and TRBJ2-2; 8 nucleotides align to TRBD2. This CDR3 has 18 amino acids. Germline lookup yields CDR1 SGHRS and CDR2 YFSETQ. The V and J ends lost 0 bases and 5 bases, in that order; junction bases with no gene match: 12. CDR3 coding DNA: TGCGCCAGCAGCTTGGCCCCCACGGGAGCGGGGGAAACCGGGGAGCTGTTTTTT. Translation: CASSLAPTGAGETGELFF. Together with reference TRBV5-1 and TRBJ2-2, the CDR3 gives the full variable domain: KAGVTQTPRYLIKTRGQQVTLSCSPISGHRSVSWYQQTPGQGLQFLFEYFSETQRNKGNFPGRFSGRQFSNSRSEMNVSTLELGDSALYLCASSLAPTGAGETGELFFGEGSRLTVL.

This clone is a singleton in its sample. This chain uses TRBV12-3 or TRBV12-4 with TRBJ1-4; no clear D. The V and J ends lost 1 base and 8 bases respectively, with 5 bases between them. The CDR3 loop spans 12 amino acids. CDR3 region: CASSLGAEKLFF. The CDR3 nucleotides read TGTGCCAGCAGTTTAGGGGCCGAAAAACTGTTTTTT.

The chain links TRBV18 to TRBJ1-1; possible D gene TRBD1, 6 bases. The length of the CDR3 is 15 residues. V lost 1 base and J 5 bases, leaving 14 bases between the germline ends. The germline gives CDR1 KGHSH, CDR2 LQKENI. The CDR3 here is CASSPRGGRRTEAFF. The CDR3 bases are TGTGCCAGCTCACCACGCGGGGGGCGCCGGACTGAAGCTTTCTTT.

The rearrangement joins TRBV7-9 to TRBJ2-7; D may be TRBD1 (6 bases). The CDR3 loop spans 15 amino acids. Per the germline V gene, CDR1 is SEHNR and CDR2 is FQNEAQ (reference sequence). The V and J ends lost 6 bases and 4 bases respectively, with 19 bases between them. The CDR3 DNA follows: TGTGCCAGCAGTTCTCAACAGGGAAGGAAGTACGAGCAGTACTTC. As protein: CASSSQQGRKYEQYF. Full variable domain (rest looked up from reference TRBV7-9 and TRBJ2-7): DTGVSQNPRHKITKRGQNVTFRCDPISEHNRLYWYRQTLGQGPEFLTYFQNEAQLEKSRLLSDRFSAERPKGSFSTLEIQRTEQGDSAMYLCASSSQQGRKYEQYFGPGTRLTVT.

The chain employs TRBV7-3 and TRBJ2-5, with 7 positions matching TRBD2. Looked up from germline, CDR1 is SGHTA and CDR2 is FQGTGA. V trimming: 5 bases; J trimming: 5 bases; junction bases outside the gene matches: 14. This CDR3 has 16 residues. The DNA for the CDR3 is TGTGCCAGCAGCCCTTTTGGGGGAGGGCCTGGGGAGACCCAGTACTTC. Translating gives CASSPFGGGPGETQYF.

The J gene is TRBJ1-2, the V gene TRBV29-1; possibly TRBD1 for D (5 bases). Germline assignment: CDR1 SQVTM and CDR2 ANQGSEA. This CDR3 has 16 amino acids. V was trimmed by 6 bases and J by 1 base, leaving 21 bases between them. The CDR3 DNA is TGCAGCGTCTCCACCCTGGCAGGGATGGATAACTATGGCTACACCTTC. Protein: CSVSTLAGMDNYGYTF.

The chain combines TRBV10-3 with TRBJ2-7; TRBD1 agrees at 9 bases. Germline V CDR1 and CDR2: ENHRY, SYGVKD. The CDR3 is 14 amino acids. V shed 3 bases and J 3 bases; nucleotides not matched to a gene: 3. CDR3 sequence (DNA): TGTGCCATCAGTGAACAGGGACAGGGCTACGAGCAGTACTTC. It encodes CAISEQGQGYEQYF.

This chain uses TRBV25-1 with TRBJ1-1; 9 bases agree with TRBD1. V trimming: 5 bases; J trimming: 4 bases; junction bases outside the gene matches: 8. This CDR3 contains 15 residues. Germline V gene sequence: CDR1 MGHDK, CDR2 SYGVNS. The CDR3, as DNA: TGTGCCAGCAGTCCGGGACAGGGTGCGGTCACTGAAGCTTTCTTT. This codes for CASSPGQGAVTEAFF.

This clone was counted once. The CDR3 reads CASLFDRDHGYTF. CDR3 sequence (DNA): TGTGCCAGCTTATTCGACAGGGACCATGGCTACACCTTC. The chain links TRBV18 to TRBJ1-2; 7 nucleotides match TRBD1. Germline values: CDR1 KGHSH, CDR2 LQKENI. The CDR3 length is 13 residues. V trimming: 7 bases; J trimming: 6 bases; junction bases outside the gene matches: 8.

This rearrangement joins TRBV27 to TRBJ2-7; 11 bases fit TRBD2. This CDR3 is 12 amino acids long. From germline, CDR1 is MNHEY and CDR2 SMNVEV (reference sequence). The CDR3 loop reads CGLAGILYEQYF. The DNA of the CDR3 is TGTGGACTAGCGGGAATACTCTACGAGCAGTACTTC.

V gene TRBV5-6 combines with J gene TRBJ2-7; 7 bases match TRBD2. Germline loops: CDR1 SGHDT, CDR2 YYEEEE. Trimming took 0 bases from V and 7 from J; bases not matched to a gene: 19. CDR3 size: 18 residues. CDR3 loop: CASSLAGGALRGIGEQYF. CDR3 nucleotide sequence: TGTGCCAGCAGCTTGGCCGGAGGGGCGCTGCGGGGGATAGGGGAGCAGTACTTC.

J is TRBJ2-1 and V is TRBV7-9, with no clear D. CDR1 is SEHNR and CDR2 is FQNEAQ in the germline V gene (reference sequence). The V end lost 5 bases, the J end lost 3 bases, and 14 bases lay between the germline ends. CDR3 length: 15 amino acids. CDR3: CASSQPGASYNEQFF. The CDR3 DNA sequence: TGTGCCAGCAGCCAACCCGGTGCTAGCTACAATGAGCAGTTCTTC. Together with reference TRBV7-9 and TRBJ2-1, the CDR3 gives the full variable domain: DTGVSQNPRHKITKRGQNVTFRCDPISEHNRLYWYRQTLGQGPEFLTYFQNEAQLEKSRLLSDRFSAERPKGSFSTLEIQRTEQGDSAMYLCASSQPGASYNEQFFGPGTRLTVL.

The chain's CDR3 is CASSLSWQGAYGYTF. CDR3 DNA: TGTGCCAGCAGTTTATCGTGGCAGGGGGCCTATGGCTACACCTTC. The chain combines TRBV27 with TRBJ1-2; 8 bases align to TRBD1. The germline CDR1 and CDR2 sequences are MNHEY and SMNVEV (reference sequence). This CDR3 region has 15 residues. The ends lost 0 bases at V and 4 bases at J; junction bases unmatched: 4.

The genes are TRBV7-6 and TRBJ2-7, with 13 bases matching TRBD2. Germline loops: CDR1 SGHVS, CDR2 FNYEAQ. V gave up 5 bases and J gave up 5 bases; unmatched junction bases: 6. There are 15 residues in the CDR3. The CDR3 spells CASSVGLAGVHEQYF. The CDR3 nucleotides read TGTGCCAGCAGCGTCGGACTAGCGGGGGTGCACGAGCAGTACTTC.

This CDR3 is CASSPPLGTSGDYNSYEQYF. The CDR3 nucleotides read TGTGCCAGCTCACCACCCCTCGGGACTAGCGGGGATTACAACTCCTACGAGCAGTACTTC. The rearrangement uses TRBV18 and TRBJ2-7; 13 nucleotides agree with TRBD2. V lost 0 bases and J lost 0; bases outside the gene matches: 11. The CDR3 runs 20 residues. The V gene's germline CDR1 is KGHSH and CDR2 LQKENI. Filled out from reference TRBV18 and TRBJ2-7, the complete variable domain reads NAGVMQNPRHLVRRRGQEARLRCSPMKGHSHVYWYRQLPEEGLKFMVYLQKENIIDESGMPKERFSAEFPKEGPSILRIQQVVRGDSAAYFCASSPPLGTSGDYNSYEQYFGPGTRLTVT.

The CDR3 loop is CASAWTGNSYEQYF. The DNA for the CDR3 is TGTGCCAGCGCCTGGACAGGGAACTCCTACGAGCAGTACTTC. The chain uses TRBV28 and TRBJ2-7; TRBD1 aligns across 8 bases. The CDR3 consists of 14 residues. Germline V gene data show CDR1 as MDHEN and CDR2 as SYDVKM. V gave up 8 bases and J gave up 0 bases; unmatched junction bases: 6.

Concerning this clone itself: A much larger clone lies a single base off, so this may be a read error. V usage is TRBV7-2 and J usage is TRBJ2-7; 10 nucleotides agree with TRBD1. Germline V CDR1 and CDR2: SGHTA, FQGNSA. This CDR3 has 14 residues. V was clipped by 5 bases and J by 2 bases; unmatched bases: 3. The CDR3 is CASSPGTGAYEQYF. CDR3 bases: TGTGCCAGCAGCCCCGGGACAGGGGCCTACGAGCAGTACTTC.

The gene calls are TRBV27 and TRBJ1-4; 7 nucleotides line up with TRBD1. The CDR3 extends over 14 amino acids. CDR1 and CDR2 from the germline V gene are MNHEY and SMNVEV (reference sequence). The J segment lost 7 bases and the V segment lost 1 base, leaving 3 bases of the junction unmatched. The CDR3 region is CASSLLGGSEKLFF. For the CDR3, the DNA is TGTGCCAGCAGTTTATTAGGGGGCTCTGAAAAACTGTTTTTT.

The chain has TRBV12-5 and TRBJ1-6; D is unresolved. CDR3 length equals 12 residues. The V and J ends lost 2 bases and 7 bases respectively, with 3 bases between them. The germline CDR1 and CDR2 sequences are LGHNT and FRNRAP. The chain's CDR3 is CASGLPNSPLHF. Here the CDR3 DNA reads TGTGCTAGTGGTTTGCCAAATTCACCCCTCCACTTT.

The gene calls are TRBV7-2 and TRBJ1-1; no clear D gene. Germline V gene data show CDR1 as SGHTA and CDR2 as FQGNSA. Trimming left V 0 bases short and J 5 bases short, with 13 bases between. The CDR3 extends over 15 amino acids. CDR3 residues: CASSLALNRDTEAFF. The CDR3 region has the DNA TGTGCCAGCAGCTTAGCGCTAAATCGGGATACTGAAGCTTTCTTT. Supplemented by reference TRBV7-2 and TRBJ1-1, the full variable domain reads GAGVSQSPSNKVTEKGKDVELRCDPISGHTALYWYRQSLGQGLEFLIYFQGNSAPDKSGLPSDRFSAERTGGSVSTLTIQRTQQEDSAVYLCASSLALNRDTEAFFGQGTRLTVV.

This chain links TRBV9 with TRBJ2-7; the D is unclear. Trimming pared 1 base from V and 4 bases from J, leaving 3 bases between. Germline V gene lookup returns CDR1 SGDLS and CDR2 YYNGEE. The CDR3 is 11 amino acids. The CDR3: CASSVSYEQYF. CDR3 nucleotide sequence: TGTGCCAGCAGCGTATCTTACGAGCAGTACTTC.

The chain has TRBV30 and TRBJ1-1; 12 bases agree with TRBD1. J was trimmed by 4 bases and V by 2 bases; bases with no gene match: 11. Germline assignment: CDR1 GTSNPN and CDR2 SVGIG (reference sequence). The CDR3 is made up of 17 amino acids. This chain's CDR3 is CAWSFGTGGTLGTEAFF. In DNA, the CDR3 is TGTGCCTGGAGTTTTGGGACAGGGGGCACCTTGGGCACTGAAGCTTTCTTT.

V usage is TRBV12-3 or TRBV12-4 and J usage is TRBJ1-5; perhaps TRBD1 as D (5 bases). V lost 6 bases to trimming and J lost 7 bases, with 13 bases between them. The CDR3 extends over 13 amino acids. Here the CDR3 DNA reads TGTGCCAGCAGGGGTGACAGTTCCCAGCCCCAGCATTTT. Translating gives CASRGDSSQPQHF.

This clone showed up just a few times. The chain has TRBV28 and TRBJ2-5; 7 bases map to TRBD2. V lost 7 bases and J lost 5; bases outside the gene matches: 10. The CDR3 runs to 14 residues. The germline gives CDR1 MDHEN, CDR2 SYDVKM. CDR3 residues: CASISGGKLETQYF. For the CDR3, the DNA is TGTGCCAGCATATCCGGGGGGAAATTGGAGACCCAGTACTTC.

The DNA for the CDR3 is TGTGCCACCAGCAGGACTAGGGACCTGAAGACCCAGTACTTC. The encoded protein is CATSRTRDLKTQYF. The V gene is TRBV15, the J gene TRBJ2-5; D perhaps matches TRBD2 (6 bases). Germline values: CDR1 LNHNV, CDR2 YYDKDF (reference sequence). CDR3 length equals 14 residues. V gave up 3 bases and J gave up 6 bases, with 14 bases separating them.